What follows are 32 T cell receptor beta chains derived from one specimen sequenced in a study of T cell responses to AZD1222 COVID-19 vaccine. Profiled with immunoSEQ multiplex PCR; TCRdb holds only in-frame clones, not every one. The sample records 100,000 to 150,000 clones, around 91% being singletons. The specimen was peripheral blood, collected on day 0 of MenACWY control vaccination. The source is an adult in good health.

The CDR3 DNA sequence: TGTGCCAGCAGGCGACAGGGGGCAGAACAAGAGACCCAGTACTTC. It translates to CASRRQGAEQETQYF. This chain links TRBV2 with TRBJ2-5; TRBD1 matches 10 bases. Germline V lookup: CDR1 SNHLY, CDR2 FYNNEI. V dropped 6 bases and J dropped 2; count of bases not matched to a gene: 6. The CDR3 has 15 amino acids.

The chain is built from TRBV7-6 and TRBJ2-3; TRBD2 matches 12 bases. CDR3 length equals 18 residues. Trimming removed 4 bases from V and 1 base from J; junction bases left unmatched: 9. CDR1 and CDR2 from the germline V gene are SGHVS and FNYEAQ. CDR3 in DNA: TGTGCCAGCAGCTCCCGGGGGGCTAGCGGGAGGGGCACAGATACGCAGTATTTT. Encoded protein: CASSSRGASGRGTDTQYF.

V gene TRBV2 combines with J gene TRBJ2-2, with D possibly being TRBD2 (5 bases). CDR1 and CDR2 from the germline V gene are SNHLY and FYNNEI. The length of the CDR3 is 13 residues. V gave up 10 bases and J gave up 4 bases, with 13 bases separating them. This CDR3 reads CATRAAGTGELFF. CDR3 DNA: TGTGCCACCCGGGCGGCGGGCACCGGGGAGCTGTTTTTT.

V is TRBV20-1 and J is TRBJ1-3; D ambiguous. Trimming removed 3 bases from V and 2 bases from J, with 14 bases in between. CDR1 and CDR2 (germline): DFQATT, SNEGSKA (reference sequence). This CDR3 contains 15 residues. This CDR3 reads CSASLASRPGNTIYF. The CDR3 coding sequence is TGCAGTGCTAGTCTGGCGAGTAGGCCTGGAAACACCATATATTTT.

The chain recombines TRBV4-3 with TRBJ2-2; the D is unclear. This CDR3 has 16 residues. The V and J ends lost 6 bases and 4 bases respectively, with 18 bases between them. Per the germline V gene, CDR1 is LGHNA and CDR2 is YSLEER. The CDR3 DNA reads TGCGCCAGCAGAGAGGACCGAGATATAGGCACCGGGGAGCTGTTTTTT. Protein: CASREDRDIGTGELFF.

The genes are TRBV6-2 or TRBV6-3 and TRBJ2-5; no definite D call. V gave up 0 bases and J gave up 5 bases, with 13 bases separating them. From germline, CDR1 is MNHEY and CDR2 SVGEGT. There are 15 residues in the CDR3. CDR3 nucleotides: TGTGCCAGCAGTTACTCGAAATCGGGCTCGGAGACCCAGTACTTC. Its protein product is CASSYSKSGSETQYF.

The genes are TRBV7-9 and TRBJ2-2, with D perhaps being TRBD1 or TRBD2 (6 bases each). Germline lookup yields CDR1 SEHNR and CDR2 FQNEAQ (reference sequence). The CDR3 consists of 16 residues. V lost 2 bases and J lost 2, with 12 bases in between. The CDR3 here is CASSLFGGLNTGELFF. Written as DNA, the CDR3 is TGTGCCAGCAGCTTATTTGGGGGGCTCAACACCGGGGAGCTGTTTTTT.

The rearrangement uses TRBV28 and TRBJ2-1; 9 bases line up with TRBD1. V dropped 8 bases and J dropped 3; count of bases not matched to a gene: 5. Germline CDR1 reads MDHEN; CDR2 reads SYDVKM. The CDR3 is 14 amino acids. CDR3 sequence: CASAAGQGYNEQFF. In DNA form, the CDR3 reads TGTGCCAGCGCGGCGGGACAGGGCTACAATGAGCAGTTCTTC.

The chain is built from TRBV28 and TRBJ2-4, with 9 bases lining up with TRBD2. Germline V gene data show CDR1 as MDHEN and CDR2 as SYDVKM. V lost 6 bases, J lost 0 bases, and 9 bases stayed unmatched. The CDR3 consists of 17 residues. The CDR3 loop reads CASSGQPSGIAKNIQYF. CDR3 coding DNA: TGTGCCAGCAGCGGGCAACCTAGCGGGATAGCCAAAAACATTCAGTACTTC. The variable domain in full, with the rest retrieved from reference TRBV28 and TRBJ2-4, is DVKVTQSSRYLVKRTGEKVFLECVQDMDHENMFWYRQDPGLGLRLIYFSYDVKMKEKGDIPEGYSVSREKKERFSLILESASTNQTSMYLCASSGQPSGIAKNIQYFGAGTRLSVL.

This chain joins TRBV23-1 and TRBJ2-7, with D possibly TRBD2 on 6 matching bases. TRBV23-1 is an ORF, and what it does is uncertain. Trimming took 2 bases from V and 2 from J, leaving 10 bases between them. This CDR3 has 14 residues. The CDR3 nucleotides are TGCGCCAGCAGTCAACGCGGGACGGCCTACGAGCAGTACTTC. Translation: CASSQRGTAYEQYF.

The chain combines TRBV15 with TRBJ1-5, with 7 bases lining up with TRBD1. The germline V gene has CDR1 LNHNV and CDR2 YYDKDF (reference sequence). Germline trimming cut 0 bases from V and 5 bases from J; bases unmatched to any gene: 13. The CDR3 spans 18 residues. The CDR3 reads CATSRDGLGGQIDQPQHF. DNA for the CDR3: TGTGCCACCAGCAGAGATGGGCTGGGGGGACAGATAGATCAGCCCCAGCATTTT. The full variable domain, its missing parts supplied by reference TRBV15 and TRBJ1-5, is DAMVIQNPRYQVTQFGKPVTLSCSQTLNHNVMYWYQQKSSQAPKLLFHYYDKDFNNEADTPDNFQSRRPNTSFCFLDIRSPGLGDTAMYLCATSRDGLGGQIDQPQHFGDGTRLSIL.

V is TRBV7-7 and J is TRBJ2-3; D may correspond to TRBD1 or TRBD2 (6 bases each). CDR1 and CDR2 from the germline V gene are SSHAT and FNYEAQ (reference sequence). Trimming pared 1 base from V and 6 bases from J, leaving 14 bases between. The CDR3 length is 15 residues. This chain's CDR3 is CASSLGGASEDTQYF. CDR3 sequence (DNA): TGTGCCAGCAGCTTAGGGGGGGCTAGCGAGGATACGCAGTATTTT. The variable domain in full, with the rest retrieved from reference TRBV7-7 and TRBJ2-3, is GAGVSQSPRYKVTKRGQDVTLRCDPISSHATLYWYQQALGQGPEFLTYFNYEAQPDKSGLPSDRFSAERPEGSISTLTIQRTEQRDSAMYRCASSLGGASEDTQYFGPGTRLTVL.

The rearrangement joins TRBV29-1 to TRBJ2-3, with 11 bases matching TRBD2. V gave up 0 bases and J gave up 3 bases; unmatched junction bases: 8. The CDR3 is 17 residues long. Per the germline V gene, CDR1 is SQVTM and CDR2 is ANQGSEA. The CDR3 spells CSVEDPLAGGGTDTQYF. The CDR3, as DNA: TGCAGCGTTGAAGACCCCCTAGCGGGAGGAGGGACAGATACGCAGTATTTT.

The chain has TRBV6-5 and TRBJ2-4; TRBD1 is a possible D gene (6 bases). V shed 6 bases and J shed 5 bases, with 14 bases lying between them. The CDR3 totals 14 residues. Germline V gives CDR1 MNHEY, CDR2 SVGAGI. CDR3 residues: CASSWSGAENIQYF. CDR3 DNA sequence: TGTGCCAGCAGCTGGTCAGGGGCAGAAAACATTCAGTACTTC.

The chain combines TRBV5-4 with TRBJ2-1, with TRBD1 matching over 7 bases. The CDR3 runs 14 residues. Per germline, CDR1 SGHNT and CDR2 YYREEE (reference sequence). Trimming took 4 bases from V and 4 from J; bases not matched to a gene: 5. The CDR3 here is CASSPGQEYNEQFF. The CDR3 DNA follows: TGTGCCAGCAGCCCAGGACAGGAGTACAATGAGCAGTTCTTC.

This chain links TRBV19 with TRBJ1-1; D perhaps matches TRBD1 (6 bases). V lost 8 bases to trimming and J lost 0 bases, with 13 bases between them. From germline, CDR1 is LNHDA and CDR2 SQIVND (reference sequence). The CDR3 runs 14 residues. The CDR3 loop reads CASSQGTMNTEAFF. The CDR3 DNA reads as TGTGCCAGTTCCCAGGGGACGATGAACACTGAAGCTTTCTTT.

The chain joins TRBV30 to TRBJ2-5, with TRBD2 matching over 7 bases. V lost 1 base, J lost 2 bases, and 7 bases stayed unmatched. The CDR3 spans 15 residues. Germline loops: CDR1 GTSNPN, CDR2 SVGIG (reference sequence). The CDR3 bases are TGTGCCTGGAGTGCCGGGGGGACCCTACAAGAGACCCAGTACTTC. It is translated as CAWSAGGTLQETQYF.

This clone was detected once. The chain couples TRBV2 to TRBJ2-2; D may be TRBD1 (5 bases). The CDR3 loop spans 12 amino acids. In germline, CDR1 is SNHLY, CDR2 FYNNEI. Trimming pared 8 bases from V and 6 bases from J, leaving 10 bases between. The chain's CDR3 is CASGQSSGELFF. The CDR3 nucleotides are TGTGCCAGCGGACAATCCTCCGGGGAGCTGTTTTTT.

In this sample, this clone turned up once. CDR3 DNA: TGTGCCAGCAGGGGTATTAACACCATATATTTT. This gives the protein CASRGINTIYF. This chain links TRBV12-3 or TRBV12-4 with TRBJ1-3; D not certain. Trimming pared 6 bases from V and 7 bases from J, leaving 7 bases between. The CDR3 length is 11 residues.

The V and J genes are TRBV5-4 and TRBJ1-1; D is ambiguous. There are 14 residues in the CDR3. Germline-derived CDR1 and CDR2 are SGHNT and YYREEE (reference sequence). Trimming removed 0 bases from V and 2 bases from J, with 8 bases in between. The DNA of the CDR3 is TGTGCCAGCAGCTTGGGGGGAAGAAACACTGAAGCTTTCTTT. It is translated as CASSLGGRNTEAFF.

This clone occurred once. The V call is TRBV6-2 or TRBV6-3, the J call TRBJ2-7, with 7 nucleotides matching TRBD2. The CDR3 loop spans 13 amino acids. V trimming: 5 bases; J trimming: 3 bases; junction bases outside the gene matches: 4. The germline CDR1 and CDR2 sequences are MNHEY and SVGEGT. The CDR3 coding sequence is TGTGCCAGCAGTCATAGGGACTACTACGAGCAGTACGTC. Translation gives CASSHRDYYEQYV.

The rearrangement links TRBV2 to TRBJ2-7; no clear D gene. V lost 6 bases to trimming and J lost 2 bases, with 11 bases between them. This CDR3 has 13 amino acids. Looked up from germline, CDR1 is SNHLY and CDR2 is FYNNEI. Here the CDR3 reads CASSTGPAYEQYV. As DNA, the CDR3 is TGTGCCAGCAGCACCGGGCCCGCCTACGAGCAGTACGTC.

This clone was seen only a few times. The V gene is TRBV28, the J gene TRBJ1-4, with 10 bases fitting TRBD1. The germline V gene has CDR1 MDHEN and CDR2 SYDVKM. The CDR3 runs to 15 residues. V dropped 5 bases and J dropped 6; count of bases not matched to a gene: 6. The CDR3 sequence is CASSPRTGGYEKLFF. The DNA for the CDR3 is TGTGCCAGCAGTCCCCGGACAGGGGGGTATGAAAAACTGTTTTTT.

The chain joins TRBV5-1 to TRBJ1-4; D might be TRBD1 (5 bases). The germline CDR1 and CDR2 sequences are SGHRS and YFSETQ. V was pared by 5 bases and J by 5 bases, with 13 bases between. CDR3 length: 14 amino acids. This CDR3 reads CASRRGEGNEKLFF. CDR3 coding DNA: TGCGCCAGCAGACGTGGGGAGGGGAATGAAAAACTGTTTTTT.

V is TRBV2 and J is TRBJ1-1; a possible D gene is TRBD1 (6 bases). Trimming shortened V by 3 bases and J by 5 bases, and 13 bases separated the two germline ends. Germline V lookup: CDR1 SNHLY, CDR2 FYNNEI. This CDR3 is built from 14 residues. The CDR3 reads CASSDPGAGTEAFF. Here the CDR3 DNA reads TGTGCCAGCAGTGACCCGGGGGCAGGAACTGAAGCTTTCTTT.

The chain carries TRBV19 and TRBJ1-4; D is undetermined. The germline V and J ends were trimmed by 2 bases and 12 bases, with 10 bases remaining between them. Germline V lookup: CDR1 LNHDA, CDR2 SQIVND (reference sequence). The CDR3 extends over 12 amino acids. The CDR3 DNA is TGTGCCAGTAGTATACGCCCCGGGCAACTGTTTTTT. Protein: CASSIRPGQLFF.

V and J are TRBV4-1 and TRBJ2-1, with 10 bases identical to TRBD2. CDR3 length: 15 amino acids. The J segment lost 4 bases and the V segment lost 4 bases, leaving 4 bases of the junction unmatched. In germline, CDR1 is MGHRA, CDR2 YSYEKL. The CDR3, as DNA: TGCGCCAGCAGCCTCGGACTAGCGGAGTACAATGAGCAGTTCTTC. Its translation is CASSLGLAEYNEQFF.

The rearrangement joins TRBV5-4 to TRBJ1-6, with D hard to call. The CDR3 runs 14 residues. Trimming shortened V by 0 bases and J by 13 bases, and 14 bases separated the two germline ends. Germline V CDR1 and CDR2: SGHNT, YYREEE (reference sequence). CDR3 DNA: TGTGCCAGCAGCTTGGGGGAAACAGCGTCTCCCCTCCACTTT. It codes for CASSLGETASPLHF.

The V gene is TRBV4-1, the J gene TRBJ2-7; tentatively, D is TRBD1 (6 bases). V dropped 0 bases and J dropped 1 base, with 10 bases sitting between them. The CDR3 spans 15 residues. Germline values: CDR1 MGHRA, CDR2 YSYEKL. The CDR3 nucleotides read TGCGCCAGCAGCCAAGAATGGGACACTTCCTACGAGCAGTACGTC. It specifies CASSQEWDTSYEQYV.

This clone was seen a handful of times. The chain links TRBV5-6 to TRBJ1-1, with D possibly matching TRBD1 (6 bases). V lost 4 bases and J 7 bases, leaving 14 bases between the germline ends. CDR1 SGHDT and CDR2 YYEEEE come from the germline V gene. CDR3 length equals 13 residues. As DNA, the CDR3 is TGTGCCAGCAGCGGAACACAGGGAGATGAAGCTTTCTTT. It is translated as CASSGTQGDEAFF. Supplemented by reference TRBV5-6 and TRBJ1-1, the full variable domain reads DAGVTQSPTHLIKTRGQQVTLRCSPKSGHDTVSWYQQALGQGPQFIFQYYEEEERQRGNFPDRFSGHQFPNYSSELNVNALLLGDSALYLCASSGTQGDEAFFGQGTRLTVV.

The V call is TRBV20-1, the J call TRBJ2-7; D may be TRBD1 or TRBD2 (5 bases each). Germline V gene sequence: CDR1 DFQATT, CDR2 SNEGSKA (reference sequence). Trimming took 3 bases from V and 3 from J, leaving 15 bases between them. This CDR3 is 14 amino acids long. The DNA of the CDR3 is TGCAGTGCTAGTCGGCAGGGAGTAGGCTACGAGCAGTACGTC. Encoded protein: CSASRQGVGYEQYV.

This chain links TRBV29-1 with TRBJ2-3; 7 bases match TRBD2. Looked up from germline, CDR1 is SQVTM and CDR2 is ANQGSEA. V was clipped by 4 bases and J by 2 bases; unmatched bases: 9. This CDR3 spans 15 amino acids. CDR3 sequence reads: CSVGKSGADTDTQYF. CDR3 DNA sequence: TGCAGCGTTGGGAAGAGCGGGGCCGACACAGATACGCAGTATTTT.